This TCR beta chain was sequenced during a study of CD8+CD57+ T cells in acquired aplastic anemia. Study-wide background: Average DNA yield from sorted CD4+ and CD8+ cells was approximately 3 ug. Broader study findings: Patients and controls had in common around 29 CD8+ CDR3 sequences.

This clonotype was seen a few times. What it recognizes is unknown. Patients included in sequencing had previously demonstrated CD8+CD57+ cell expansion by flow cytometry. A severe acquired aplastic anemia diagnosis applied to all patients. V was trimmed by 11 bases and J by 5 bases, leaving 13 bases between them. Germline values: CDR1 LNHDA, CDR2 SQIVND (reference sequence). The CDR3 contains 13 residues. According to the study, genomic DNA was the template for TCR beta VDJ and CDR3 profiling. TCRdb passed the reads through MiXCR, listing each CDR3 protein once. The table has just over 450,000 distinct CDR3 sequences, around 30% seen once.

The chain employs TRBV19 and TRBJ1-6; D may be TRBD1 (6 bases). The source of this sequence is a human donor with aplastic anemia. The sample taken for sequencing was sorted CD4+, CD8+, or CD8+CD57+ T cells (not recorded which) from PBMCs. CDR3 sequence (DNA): TGTGCCTGGAACCGACAGGATAATTCACCCCTCCACTTT. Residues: CAWNRQDNSPLHF.